Presented here are 4 T cell receptor beta chains from one specimen sequenced in a study of identical twins' blood T cells. TCRdb reprocessed the 5' RACE reads via MiXCR and lists one record per CDR3 protein. The sample holds fewer than 450,000 distinct CDR3 sequences, around 30% seen once. The sample taken for sequencing was PBMCs. Receptor source: a woman aged 18 to 55 in good health.

The rearrangement uses TRBV6-5 and TRBJ1-2; 7 bases agree with TRBD1. Trimming took 2 bases from V and 2 from J; bases not matched to a gene: 5. This CDR3 is 15 amino acids long. Germline-derived CDR1 and CDR2 are MNHEY and SVGAGI. CDR3 amino acids: CASSYQLTGNYGYTF. The DNA of the CDR3 is TGTGCCAGCAGTTACCAGTTGACAGGGAACTATGGCTACACCTTC.

The chain couples TRBV5-1 to TRBJ1-1; TRBD1 might be the D (6 bases). Germline V gene sequence: CDR1 SGHRS, CDR2 YFSETQ. The CDR3 is made up of 16 amino acids. The germline V and J ends were trimmed by 2 bases and 6 bases, with 20 bases remaining between them. The chain's CDR3 is CASSFGGRITTAEAFF. The CDR3 DNA reads TGCGCCAGCAGCTTCGGGGGGCGAATTACAACGGCTGAAGCTTTCTTT.

This clonotype was detected a few times. V is TRBV7-9 and J is TRBJ1-6; D gene unclear. The CDR3 contains 14 residues. The V gene's germline CDR1 is SEHNR and CDR2 FQNEAQ (reference sequence). With 2 bases removed from V and 6 bases from J, the gap between germline ends came to 8 bases. Written as DNA, the CDR3 is TGTGCCAGCAGCTTACAACAGTCTAATTCACCCCTCCACTTT. It yields the protein CASSLQQSNSPLHF.

This clonotype was picked up a small number of times. The genes are TRBV20-1 and TRBJ2-1, with TRBD2 as a possible D gene (5 bases). This CDR3 comprises 12 residues. From germline, CDR1 is DFQATT and CDR2 SNEGSKA (reference sequence). V lost 3 bases and J 4 bases, leaving 7 bases between the germline ends. This CDR3 is CSASGEYNEQFF. CDR3 coding DNA: TGCAGTGCTAGCGGGGAATACAATGAGCAGTTCTTC.